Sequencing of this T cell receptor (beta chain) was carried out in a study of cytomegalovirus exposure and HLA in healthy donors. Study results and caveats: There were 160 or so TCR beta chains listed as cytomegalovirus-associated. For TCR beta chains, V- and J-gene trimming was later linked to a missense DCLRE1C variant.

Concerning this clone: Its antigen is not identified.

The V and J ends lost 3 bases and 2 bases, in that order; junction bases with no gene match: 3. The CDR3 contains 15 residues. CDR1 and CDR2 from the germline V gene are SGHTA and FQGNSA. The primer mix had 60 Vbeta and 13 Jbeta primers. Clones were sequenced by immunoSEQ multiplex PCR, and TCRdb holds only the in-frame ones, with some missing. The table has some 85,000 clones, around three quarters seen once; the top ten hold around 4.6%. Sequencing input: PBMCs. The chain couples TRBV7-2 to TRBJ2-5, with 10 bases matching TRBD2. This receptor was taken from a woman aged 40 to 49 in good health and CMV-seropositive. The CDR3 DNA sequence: TGTGCCAGCAGCTTGACTAGCGGGCGACAAGAGACCCAGTACTTC. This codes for CASSLTSGRQETQYF.